This TCR beta chain was captured by sequencing in a study of blood T cell repertoires in COVID-19. At the level of the study: Acute-phase and convalescent COVID-19 samples originated in the United States, Italy and Spain. In each case, the material was cDNA or gDNA derived from T cells, B-cell-depleted T cells, or PBMCs.

CDR1 SGHRS and CDR2 YFSETQ come from the germline V gene. The CDR3 totals 15 residues. With 1 base removed from V and 2 bases from J, the gap between germline ends came to 12 bases. Original methodology: By means of reference gene primer amplification, nucleated cell counts were estimated. The data were produced by immunoSEQ multiplex PCR, yet TCRdb's version contains in-frame clones alone and is incomplete. For V, J and clone size, that table is used; D and trimming come from the DNA. The table lists approximately 160,000 clones, 90% of them singletons. The sequence derives from a man aged 60 to 69 with active or convalescent COVID-19. What was sequenced was peripheral blood. This chain links TRBV5-1 with TRBJ2-5, with D tentatively TRBD2 (6 bases). CDR3 in amino acids: CASSLLWDLQETQYF. The CDR3 region has the DNA TGCGCCAGCAGCTTGTTGTGGGACTTACAAGAGACCCAGTACTTC.